This T cell receptor beta chain was retrieved from a study of vaccination effects on CD4 cells after COVID-19. At the level of the study: Vaccine administered to participants consisted of two doses of either BNT162b2 or mRNA-1273.

As for this clone: As yet, its antigen is unknown.

The CDR3 runs to 15 residues. Germline assignment: CDR1 MGHDK and CDR2 SYGVNS. The V end lost 3 bases, the J end lost 0 bases, and 8 bases lay between the germline ends. Antigen-specific CD4+ T cell clonotypes were called by their expansion after viral peptide-pool culture in ViraFEST. When around 9 days of culture had elapsed, CD4+ T cells were isolated. None of the vaccinated had previously contracted SARS-CoV-2, and their nucleocapsid antibodies tested negative. Fewer than 2.5 million PBMC were seeded per well and grown in the presence of around 10 IU/ml IL-2 and 9.5 to 10 ug/ml peptides. At days 3 and 7, half of the medium was exchanged for IL-2 medium. TCRdb keeps only in-frame clones here, not all; method: immunoSEQ multiplex PCR. The sample contains roughly 20,000 clones, 70% of which appear only once.

The receptor was isolated from a human donor who received a COVID-19 vaccine. The chain uses TRBV25-1 and TRBJ1-4, with D possibly TRBD1 on 6 matching bases. The specimen comprised CD4+ T cells from PBMCs cultured with HCoV-229E spike peptides, sampled before COVID-19 vaccination. The CDR3 is CASSDRGPTNEKLFF. The CDR3 DNA reads as TGTGCCAGCAGTGACAGGGGCCCAACTAATGAAAAACTGTTTTTT.